The clone carrying this TCR beta chain appeared a few times. These data are taken from a study of blood T cell repertoires in COVID-19. Libraries were prepared by immunoSEQ multiplex PCR; TCRdb keeps only in-frame clonotypes and omits some of them. Among about 200,000 clones listed, 87% were seen once. The CDR3 runs to 15 residues. J gave up 1 base and V 6 bases, and 7 bases lay outside the gene matches. The V gene's germline CDR1 is LNHDA and CDR2 SQIVND (reference sequence). This TCR was sampled from a man aged 55 to 70 who had recovered from COVID-19. What was sequenced was peripheral blood. This sequence joins TRBV19 and TRBJ2-3; 7 nucleotides line up with TRBD1. In DNA, the CDR3 is TGTGCCAGTAGCCGTGTAGGGGGCGGCACAGATACGCAGTATTTT. It codes for CASSRVGGGTDTQYF.